This TCR beta chain is drawn from a study of T cell responses to AZD1222 COVID-19 vaccine. The study's findings and limits: Unmutated variant regions are reportedly targeted by nearly half of spike-specific TCRs. Donors were mostly white British, more females; clonal diversity possibly underestimated.

The CDR3 is 14 amino acids. V was pared by 5 bases and J by 2 bases, with 4 bases of the junction left unmatched. Germline V gives CDR1 SGHNT, CDR2 YENEEA. Worth noting for this clone: Its antigen is as yet unknown.

The table came from immunoSEQ multiplex PCR; TCRdb's copy has only in-frame clones and leaves some out. The table has some 180,000 clones, 92% seen once. The sequence derives from an adult who received the AZD1222 COVID-19 vaccine. The J gene is TRBJ2-7, the V gene TRBV11-3, with 9 positions matching TRBD1. Specimen: peripheral blood, collected 28 days after the second AZD1222 dose. CDR3 in amino acids: CASSPRTGAYEQYF. CDR3 DNA sequence: TGTGCCAGCAGCCCCAGGACAGGGGCCTACGAGCAGTACTTC.